What follows are 28 T cell receptor beta chains derived from one specimen sequenced in a study of cytotoxic CD8 clonotypes in ibrutinib-treated CLL. Profiled with immunoSEQ multiplex PCR; TCRdb holds only in-frame clones, not every one. Of over 100,000 clones listed, 80% to 90% were seen once; the top ten hold roughly 2%. The source material was PBMCs, sampled after 24 months of ibrutinib treatment. All receptors derive from a human donor with chronic lymphocytic leukemia.

The chain couples TRBV5-8 to TRBJ2-1, with 7 bases that match TRBD1. The CDR3 consists of 15 residues. CDR1 SGHTS and CDR2 YDEGEE come from the germline V gene. Trimming at V came to 0 bases and at J to 5 bases, leaving 5 bases not matched to a gene. The CDR3 reads CASSLGQGIDNEQFF. CDR3 DNA: TGTGCCAGCAGCTTGGGACAGGGAATTGACAATGAGCAGTTCTTC.

The CDR3 DNA sequence: TGTGCCAGCACCTCGACAGGGGGTACAGATACGCAGTATTTT. It codes for CASTSTGGTDTQYF. The chain combines TRBV6-5 with TRBJ2-3, with 9 bases lining up with TRBD1. The germline gives CDR1 MNHEY, CDR2 SVGAGI. The CDR3 has 14 residues. Germline trimming cut 7 bases from V and 3 bases from J; bases unmatched to any gene: 5.

The genes are TRBV28 and TRBJ2-2; 13 bases are shared with TRBD2. The J segment lost 2 bases and the V segment lost 6 bases, leaving 15 bases of the junction unmatched. Germline loops: CDR1 MDHEN, CDR2 SYDVKM. This CDR3 spans 20 amino acids. The CDR3 is CASSPRSGGLAGANTGELFF. CDR3 sequence (DNA): TGTGCCAGCAGCCCCCGTTCCGGAGGACTAGCGGGAGCCAACACCGGGGAGCTGTTTTTT.

The chain has TRBV18 and TRBJ2-7; D possibly corresponds to TRBD1 (6 bases). In germline, CDR1 is KGHSH, CDR2 LQKENI. Trimming removed 4 bases at V and 8 bases at J, with 15 bases between. The CDR3 sequence is 13 residues long. This CDR3 reads CASSLRAGDKQYF. The CDR3 DNA sequence: TGTGCCAGCTCACTTCGGGCAGGGGACAAGCAGTACTTC.

CDR3 region: CASRKTGTGRETQYF. In nucleotides, the CDR3 is TGTGCCAGTAGGAAAACCGGGACAGGCCGGGAGACCCAGTACTTC. The genes are TRBV19 and TRBJ2-5; the match to TRBD1 covers 8 bases. With V trimmed by 6 bases and J by 5 bases, 11 bases remained unmatched. The germline gives CDR1 LNHDA, CDR2 SQIVND (reference sequence). This CDR3 contains 15 residues.

This clone was counted at least ten times. The chain employs TRBV18 and TRBJ1-2; D possibly corresponds to TRBD1 (5 bases). The CDR3 is 16 amino acids. Germline V gene data show CDR1 as KGHSH and CDR2 as LQKENI. V lost 3 bases and J 8 bases, leaving 22 bases between the germline ends. The CDR3 bases are TGTGCCAGCTCACCTTCCGGGACGGCCTCCCTAGGGGGCTACACCTTC. It is translated as CASSPSGTASLGGYTF.

The chain links TRBV9 to TRBJ2-1, with 13 bases matching TRBD2. Germline V gives CDR1 SGDLS, CDR2 YYNGEE. This CDR3 comprises 15 residues. Losses at the gene ends were 4 bases for V and 8 bases for J; bases not matched to a gene: 6. Here the CDR3 reads CASSPGTSGTDEQFF. In DNA form, the CDR3 reads TGTGCCAGCAGCCCCGGGACTAGCGGGACAGATGAGCAGTTCTTC.

The chain carries TRBV28 and TRBJ2-7; D unclear. Germline V gene sequence: CDR1 MDHEN, CDR2 SYDVKM. The CDR3 runs to 14 residues. Deletions cut 2 bases from V and 3 bases from J, with 11 bases between. The CDR3 DNA is TGTGCCAGCAGTTTACTGTCCAGACTCTACGAGCAGTACTTC. Its translation is CASSLLSRLYEQYF.

This clone occurred once. The chain has TRBV27 and TRBJ1-1; D gene uncertain. The V gene's germline CDR1 is MNHEY and CDR2 SMNVEV (reference sequence). The CDR3 spans 11 residues. V was trimmed by 5 bases and J by 2 bases, leaving 3 bases between them. The CDR3 DNA sequence: TGTGCCAGCAGTAAAAACACTGAAGCTTTCTTT. As protein: CASSKNTEAFF.

The rearrangement uses TRBV7-7 and TRBJ1-4, with unresolved D. Trimming shortened V by 5 bases and J by 5 bases, and 9 bases separated the two germline ends. Germline loops: CDR1 SSHAT, CDR2 FNYEAQ (reference sequence). The CDR3 extends over 13 amino acids. The CDR3: CASSRGRNEKLFF. As DNA, the CDR3 is TGTGCCAGCAGCCGCGGGAGAAATGAAAAACTGTTTTTT.

The chain couples TRBV10-3 to TRBJ1-1; the match to TRBD1 covers 7 bases. The CDR3 contains 14 residues. V lost 6 bases and J lost 0; bases outside the gene matches: 4. Germline CDR1 is ENHRY and CDR2 is SYGVKD. CDR3 nucleotides: TGTGCCATCAGCAGACAGGGTATGAACACTGAAGCTTTCTTT. Translating gives CAISRQGMNTEAFF.

Details on this clone: At one end the junction does not follow the germline gene, possibly because of a read error. This rearrangement joins TRBV30 to TRBJ2-5; 10 nucleotides match TRBD2. Germline V gives CDR1 GTSNPN, CDR2 SVGIG (reference sequence). The CDR3 sequence is 11 residues long. The CDR3 DNA reads as TGTGCCTGGAGAGGGTTAGCGGGGGGCCACTTC. Translation gives CAWRGLAGGHF.

This clone was detected only a few times. At one end the junction does not follow the germline gene, possibly because of a read error. The chain combines TRBV10-2 with TRBJ2-7; 8 nucleotides align to TRBD1. The CDR3 is 14 residues long. CDR1 is WSHSY, CDR2 SAAADI, per germline. The CDR3 sequence is CASSEAGGGQGLDF. The CDR3 nucleotides read TGCGCCAGCAGTGAGGCGGGTGGCGGACAGGGTCTGGACTTC.

The chain is built from TRBV4-2 and TRBJ2-3; 11 bases are a match to TRBD2. The CDR3 runs 17 residues. Trimming took 1 base from V and 3 from J; bases not matched to a gene: 6. CDR1 and CDR2 (germline): LGHNA, YNFKEQ. CDR3 residues: CASSQGTSGSSTDTQYF. CDR3 in DNA: TGTGCCAGCAGCCAAGGAACTAGCGGGAGTTCAACAGATACGCAGTATTTT.

The chain joins TRBV10-3 to TRBJ1-1, with 12 bases fitting TRBD1. Per germline, CDR1 ENHRY and CDR2 SYGVKD. The ends lost 10 bases at V and 6 bases at J; junction bases unmatched: 6. CDR3 length: 13 amino acids. In DNA, the CDR3 is TGTGCCACTTGGGGACAGGGGGCCTCTGAAGCTTTCTTT. It encodes CATWGQGASEAFF.

The chain is built from TRBV29-1 and TRBJ2-7; TRBD2 matches at 8 bases. The CDR3 sequence is 13 residues long. After removal of 3 bases from V and 0 bases from J, the junction contained 1 base not matched to a gene. Germline lookup yields CDR1 SQVTM and CDR2 ANQGSEA. CDR3 DNA: TGCAGCGTTGACGCGGGGGGCTCCTACGAGCAGTACTTC. Translating it yields CSVDAGGSYEQYF.

This chain links TRBV2 with TRBJ2-7, with D possibly matching TRBD1 (6 bases). The V end was cut by 11 bases, the J end by 6 bases, with 20 bases between. This CDR3 is 13 amino acids long. CDR1 and CDR2 (germline): SNHLY, FYNNEI. The chain's CDR3 is CAVYRLRGGEQYF. The CDR3 nucleotides are TGTGCCGTCTACCGGTTACGAGGGGGCGAGCAGTACTTC.

The rearrangement links TRBV5-6 to TRBJ2-2, with no clear D. Looked up from germline, CDR1 is SGHDT and CDR2 is YYEEEE. Between the trimmed V and J ends, which lost 0 bases and 1 base, there was a span of 7 bases. CDR3 length: 15 amino acids. Here the CDR3 reads CASSLGQRNTGELFF. The CDR3 DNA sequence: TGTGCCAGCAGCTTGGGGCAGAGGAACACCGGGGAGCTGTTTTTT.

The rearrangement links TRBV6-5 to TRBJ2-1; no definite D call. Deletions cut 0 bases from V and 9 bases from J, with 12 bases between. There are 14 residues in the CDR3. Germline CDR1 is MNHEY and CDR2 is SVGAGI. The CDR3 spells CASSYSNPGPEQFF. Written as DNA, the CDR3 is TGTGCCAGCAGTTACTCGAATCCGGGCCCTGAGCAGTTCTTC.

The chain recombines TRBV9 with TRBJ2-3; possibly TRBD1 for D (6 bases). CDR3 length: 16 amino acids. V was cut by 3 bases and J by 2 bases, with 16 bases left in between. CDR1 and CDR2 from the germline V gene are SGDLS and YYNGEE. For the CDR3, the DNA is TGTGCCAGCAGCGCCCCCTTGGGGGCGATCACAGATACGCAGTATTTT. It specifies CASSAPLGAITDTQYF. The complete variable domain, with remaining parts taken from reference TRBV9 and TRBJ2-3, reads DSGVTQTPKHLITATGQRVTLRCSPRSGDLSVYWYQQSLDQGLQFLIQYYNGEERAKGNILERFSAQQFPDLHSELNLSSLELGDSALYFCASSAPLGAITDTQYFGPGTRLTVL.

The genes are TRBV18 and TRBJ1-1, with D maybe TRBD1 (5 bases). The CDR3 has 14 residues. Germline CDR1 is KGHSH and CDR2 is LQKENI. V lost 6 bases and J lost 1, with 12 bases in between. The CDR3 loop is CASSIRGGNTEAFF. The CDR3 nucleotides are TGTGCCAGCTCGATTAGGGGTGGGAACACTGAAGCTTTCTTT.

This sequence joins TRBV10-3 and TRBJ1-4; no clear D gene. Looked up from germline, CDR1 is ENHRY and CDR2 is SYGVKD. The CDR3 runs 13 residues. The V gene lost 8 bases and the J gene lost 2 bases, with 9 bases spanning the gap. The CDR3 region has the DNA TGTGCCATCCATAATCGTACTAATGAAAAACTGTTTTTT. Translated, it gives CAIHNRTNEKLFF.

CDR3 DNA: TGTGCCAGCAGCGTGACTAGCGGGGCAGATACGCAGTATTTT. This encodes CASSVTSGADTQYF. J is TRBJ2-3 and V is TRBV9, with 11 bases identical to TRBD2. After removal of 2 bases from V and 4 bases from J, the junction contained 0 bases not matched to a gene. The CDR3 loop spans 14 amino acids. Looked up from germline, CDR1 is SGDLS and CDR2 is YYNGEE.

V usage is TRBV9 and J usage is TRBJ2-1; D is possibly TRBD2 (7 bases). Germline CDR1 and CDR2: SGDLS and YYNGEE. This CDR3 spans 17 amino acids. Between the trimmed V and J ends, which lost 4 bases and 6 bases, there was a span of 23 bases. The CDR3 coding sequence is TGTGCCAGCAGCCCCCTACCGCTAAGGGGGGGAGGCAATGAGCAGTTCTTC. Its protein product is CASSPLPLRGGGNEQFF.

The chain carries TRBV27 and TRBJ2-1; 7 nucleotides match TRBD2. CDR3 length: 15 residues. V shed 6 bases, J shed 1 base, and the junction held 6 bases outside the gene matches. The germline gives CDR1 MNHEY, CDR2 SMNVEV (reference sequence). The CDR3, as DNA: TGTGCCAGCAGGAGCGTGGGGGGGTCCTACAATGAGCAGTTCTTC. Protein: CASRSVGGSYNEQFF.

This sequence joins TRBV19 and TRBJ2-2; D gene uncertain. V lost 3 bases and J lost 6, with 11 bases in between. The germline gives CDR1 LNHDA, CDR2 SQIVND (reference sequence). The CDR3 is 14 residues long. The CDR3 is CASSISRRAGELFF. Here the CDR3 DNA reads TGTGCCAGTAGTATCTCCCGACGGGCCGGGGAGCTGTTTTTT.

This clone has more than one count but fewer than ten. This rearrangement joins TRBV5-1 to TRBJ1-5; unclear D gene. V was pared by 2 bases and J by 4 bases, with 7 bases between. The germline V gene has CDR1 SGHRS and CDR2 YFSETQ. The CDR3 sequence is 13 residues long. CDR3 nucleotides: TGCGCCAGCAGCTTTGCGCCGAATCAGCCCCAGCATTTT. It encodes CASSFAPNQPQHF.

This rearrangement joins TRBV2 to TRBJ2-7; TRBD1 might be the D (5 bases). CDR1 is SNHLY and CDR2 is FYNNEI in the germline V gene. This CDR3 is built from 13 residues. V was clipped by 5 bases and J by 5 bases, with 13 bases between them. In nucleotides, the CDR3 is TGTGCCAGCAGTAGGCAGGGTAACCACGAGCAGTACTTC. Translating it yields CASSRQGNHEQYF.